This T cell receptor beta chain came from a study of CD8+ T cells in alopecia areata. Study context: Each of the treated patients was given oral tofacitinib, 5 to 10 mg twice daily, for moderate-to-severe alopecia areata.

CDR1 and CDR2 (germline): SGDLS, YYNGEE. This CDR3 region has 16 residues. Unmatched junction bases numbered 4, after V lost 1 base and J lost 5 bases. Treatment denoted: oral pan-JAK inhibitor, 5-10 mg twice daily. As the sequencing template, cDNA was produced by extracting RNA and reverse transcribing it. The method was immunoSEQ multiplex PCR; TCRdb's version includes in-frame clones alone and lacks a portion of them. Of about 190,000 clones listed, around 65% are singletons. This clonotype was sampled from a human donor with alopecia areata. The starting material was CD4+ T cells sorted from blood, obtained at week 4, from a patient treated with tofacitinib. The V and J genes are TRBV9 and TRBJ2-3, with 13 bases fitting TRBD2. CDR3 amino acids: CASSVLTSGGRDTQYF. The CDR3 region has the DNA TGTGCCAGCAGCGTACTGACTAGCGGGGGGAGAGATACGCAGTATTTT. The full variable domain, rest sourced from reference TRBV9 and TRBJ2-3, is DSGVTQTPKHLITATGQRVTLRCSPRSGDLSVYWYQQSLDQGLQFLIQYYNGEERAKGNILERFSAQQFPDLHSELNLSSLELGDSALYFCASSVLTSGGRDTQYFGPGTRLTVL.